Below, 13 T cell receptor beta chains from the same sample are listed, as sequenced in a study of cytotoxic CD8 clonotypes in ibrutinib-treated CLL. TCRdb's copy holds only in-frame clones and misses some; the assay was immunoSEQ multiplex PCR. The table lists 100,000 or so clones, more than 55% of them singletons. Sample: PBMCs, taken after 24 months of ibrutinib treatment. These TCRs come from a human donor with chronic lymphocytic leukemia.

The CDR3 reads CASRRQGATTNEKLFF. The CDR3 DNA sequence: TGTGCCAGCAGGCGACAGGGGGCTACAACTAATGAAAAACTGTTTTTT. The chain links TRBV6-6 to TRBJ1-4, with 10 bases aligning to TRBD1. V was pared by 6 bases and J by 0 bases, with 4 bases of the junction left unmatched. CDR3 size: 16 residues. Germline lookup yields CDR1 MNHNY and CDR2 SVGAGI (reference sequence).

This rearrangement joins TRBV28 to TRBJ1-5, with D possibly being TRBD1 (6 bases). CDR1 is MDHEN, CDR2 SYDVKM, per germline. Trimming removed 2 bases from V and 1 base from J, with 15 bases in between. The CDR3 extends over 17 amino acids. This chain's CDR3 is CASSLPLQGMSNQPQHF. In DNA, the CDR3 is TGTGCCAGCAGTTTACCCTTACAGGGCATGAGCAATCAGCCCCAGCATTTT.

The V call is TRBV5-6, the J call TRBJ2-5, with 12 bases identical to TRBD2. Germline lookup yields CDR1 SGHDT and CDR2 YYEEEE. V was pared by 5 bases and J by 1 base, with 6 bases of the junction left unmatched. The CDR3 loop spans 16 amino acids. The CDR3 DNA reads TGTGCCAGCAGAACCGGACTAGCGGGGCCCCAAGAGACCCAGTACTTC. This sequence encodes CASRTGLAGPQETQYF.

As concerns this clone: Additional DNA sequences in this sample encode the identical CDR3. The rearrangement joins TRBV5-8 to TRBJ2-1; the D gene is possibly TRBD1 (5 bases). V shed 8 bases and J shed 4 bases, with 7 bases lying between them. CDR1 is SGHTS and CDR2 is YDEGEE in the germline V gene. The CDR3 has 11 amino acids. The CDR3 spells CASRGYNEQFF. CDR3 sequence (DNA): TGTGCCAGTAGGGGATACAATGAGCAGTTCTTC.

This chain joins TRBV5-1 and TRBJ1-4; D not resolved. Between the trimmed V and J ends, which lost 5 bases and 7 bases, there was a span of 18 bases. The germline V gene has CDR1 SGHRS and CDR2 YFSETQ. This CDR3 contains 15 residues. Here the CDR3 reads CASRAGGLSGEKLFF. CDR3 bases: TGCGCCAGCAGGGCCGGAGGGCTGTCTGGTGAAAAACTGTTTTTT.

V usage is TRBV27 and J usage is TRBJ2-3, with D possibly matching TRBD1 (6 bases). Trimming stripped 5 bases from V and 4 bases from J, with 13 bases between. Germline V gene sequence: CDR1 MNHEY, CDR2 SMNVEV (reference sequence). This CDR3 contains 14 residues. Here the CDR3 DNA reads TGTGCCAGCAGTACAACAGGGATTGCAGATACGCAGTATTTT. Protein product: CASSTTGIADTQYF.

The V call is TRBV29-1, the J call TRBJ2-5; 7 nucleotides agree with TRBD1. This CDR3 is built from 13 residues. The V gene's germline CDR1 is SQVTM and CDR2 ANQGSEA. With 5 bases clipped from V and 1 base from J, the junction kept 4 bases outside the gene matches. The CDR3 reads CSVTGASQETQYF. In DNA form, the CDR3 reads TGCAGCGTTACAGGGGCCTCCCAAGAGACCCAGTACTTC.

This clone has a count of ten or more. V is TRBV12-5 and J is TRBJ1-2; D perhaps matches TRBD1 (6 bases). The germline V gene has CDR1 LGHNT and CDR2 FRNRAP. Trimming stripped 5 bases from V and 2 bases from J, with 9 bases between. The CDR3 is 13 residues long. CDR3 amino acids: CASGPTGNYGYTF. CDR3 nucleotides: TGTGCTAGTGGTCCGACAGGCAACTATGGCTACACCTTC.

This clone showed up just a few times. Other DNA sequences within the sample encode an identical CDR3. The CDR3 DNA reads TGCGCCAGCAGCCAAGATCGAACCTACGAGCAGTACTTC. This sequence encodes CASSQDRTYEQYF. The V call is TRBV4-3, the J call TRBJ2-7; D not certain. The CDR3 contains 13 residues. V dropped 0 bases and J dropped 2 bases, with 5 bases sitting between them. Per the germline V gene, CDR1 is LGHNA and CDR2 is YSLEER.

The chain joins TRBV4-1 to TRBJ2-7, with 10 bases fitting TRBD2. The CDR3 runs to 15 residues. V trimming: 2 bases; J trimming: 3 bases; junction bases outside the gene matches: 4. Looked up from germline, CDR1 is MGHRA and CDR2 is YSYEKL. This chain's CDR3 is CASSQPSGGVYEQYF. The CDR3 region has the DNA TGCGCCAGCAGCCAACCTAGCGGGGGCGTCTACGAGCAGTACTTC.

The chain employs TRBV29-1 and TRBJ1-5; D is unclear. CDR3 size: 11 residues. Germline V gene data show CDR1 as SQVTM and CDR2 as ANQGSEA. V gave up 6 bases and J gave up 7 bases, with 10 bases separating them. For the CDR3, the DNA is TGCAGCGTCCCCCAGAACCAGCCCCAGCATTTT. Amino acid sequence: CSVPQNQPQHF.

The V gene is TRBV30, the J gene TRBJ2-2; no firm D call. V was shortened by 0 bases and J by 7 bases, with 6 bases between the two germline ends. The CDR3 covers 12 residues. CDR1 is GTSNPN and CDR2 is SVGIG in the germline V gene (reference sequence). Here the CDR3 DNA reads TGTGCCTGGAGTGTAAGAGGCGGGGAGCTGTTTTTT. It translates to CAWSVRGGELFF.

The chain joins TRBV7-2 to TRBJ2-6, with D possibly matching TRBD1 (6 bases). The germline CDR1 and CDR2 sequences are SGHTA and FQGNSA. Trimming left V 3 bases short and J 0 bases short, with 15 bases between. The CDR3 runs to 18 residues. CDR3 nucleotides: TGTGCCAGCAGCTTGCGGTGGACAGAGTTCTCTGGGGCCAACGTCCTGACTTTC. It yields the protein CASSLRWTEFSGANVLTF. The whole variable domain, filled in from reference TRBV7-2 and TRBJ2-6, reads GAGVSQSPSNKVTEKGKDVELRCDPISGHTALYWYRQSLGQGLEFLIYFQGNSAPDKSGLPSDRFSAERTGGSVSTLTIQRTQQEDSAVYLCASSLRWTEFSGANVLTFGAGSRLTVL.